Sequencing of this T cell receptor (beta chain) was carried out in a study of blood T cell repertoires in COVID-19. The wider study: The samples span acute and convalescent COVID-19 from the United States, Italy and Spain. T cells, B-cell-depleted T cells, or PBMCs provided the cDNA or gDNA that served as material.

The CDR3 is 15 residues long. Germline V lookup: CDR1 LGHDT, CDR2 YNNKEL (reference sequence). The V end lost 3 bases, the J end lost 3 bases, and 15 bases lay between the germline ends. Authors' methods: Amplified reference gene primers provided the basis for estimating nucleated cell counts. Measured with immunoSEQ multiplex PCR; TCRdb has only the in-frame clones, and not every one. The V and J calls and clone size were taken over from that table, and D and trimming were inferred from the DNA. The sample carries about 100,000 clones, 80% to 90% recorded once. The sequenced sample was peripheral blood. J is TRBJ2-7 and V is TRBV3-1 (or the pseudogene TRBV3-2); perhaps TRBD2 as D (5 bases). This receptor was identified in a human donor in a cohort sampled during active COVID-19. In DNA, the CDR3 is TGTGCCAGCAGCCACGAACGGACTGGATTCTACGAGCAGTACTTC. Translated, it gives CASSHERTGFYEQYF.